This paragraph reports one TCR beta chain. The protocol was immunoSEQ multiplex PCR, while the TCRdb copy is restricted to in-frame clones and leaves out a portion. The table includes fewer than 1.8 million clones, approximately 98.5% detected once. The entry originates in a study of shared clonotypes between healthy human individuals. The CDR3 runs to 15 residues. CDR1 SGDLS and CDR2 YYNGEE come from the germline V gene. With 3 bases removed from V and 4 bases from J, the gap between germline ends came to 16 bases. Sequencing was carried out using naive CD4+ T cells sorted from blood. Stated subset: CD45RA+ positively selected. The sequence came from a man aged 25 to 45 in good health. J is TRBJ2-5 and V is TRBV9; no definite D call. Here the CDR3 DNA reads TGTGCCAGCAGCGCCTTAGGAGTCTCATCAGAGACCCAGTACTTC. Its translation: CASSALGVSSETQYF.